This paragraph covers one T cell receptor (beta chain) sequence. Profiled with immunoSEQ multiplex PCR; TCRdb holds only in-frame clones, not every one. Of about 190,000 clones listed, around nine tenths are singletons. This sample is part of a study of blood T cell repertoires in COVID-19. In the study overall: Both acute and convalescent COVID-19 samples were obtained from the United States, Italy and Spain.

The V and J ends lost 3 bases and 4 bases, in that order; junction bases with no gene match: 12. Germline CDR1 is SGHRS and CDR2 is YFSETQ. This CDR3 spans 17 amino acids. The chain recombines TRBV5-1 with TRBJ1-4; 7 bases agree with TRBD1. The sequenced material came from peripheral blood. The receptor was isolated from a woman aged 40 to 49 who had recovered from COVID-19. The CDR3 DNA sequence: TGCGCCAGCAGCTCGATGTACAGGGGACCTTATAATGAAAAACTGTTTTTT. This codes for CASSSMYRGPYNEKLFF.